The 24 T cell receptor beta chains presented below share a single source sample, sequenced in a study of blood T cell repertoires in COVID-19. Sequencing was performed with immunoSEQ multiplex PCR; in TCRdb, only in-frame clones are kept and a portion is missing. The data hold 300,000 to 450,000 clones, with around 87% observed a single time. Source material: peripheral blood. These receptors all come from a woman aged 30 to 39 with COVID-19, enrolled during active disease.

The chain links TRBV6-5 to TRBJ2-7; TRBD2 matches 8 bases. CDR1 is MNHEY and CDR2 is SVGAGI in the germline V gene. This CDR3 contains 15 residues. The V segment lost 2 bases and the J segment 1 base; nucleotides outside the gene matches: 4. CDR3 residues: CASSYRREDSYEQYF. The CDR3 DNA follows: TGTGCCAGCAGTTACCGGCGGGAGGATTCCTACGAGCAGTACTTC.

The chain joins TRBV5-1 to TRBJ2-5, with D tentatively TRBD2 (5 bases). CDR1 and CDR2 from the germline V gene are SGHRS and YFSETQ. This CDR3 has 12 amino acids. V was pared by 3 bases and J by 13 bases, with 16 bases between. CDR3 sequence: CASSYGRGRVYF. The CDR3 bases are TGCGCCAGCAGCTACGGTCGTGGGCGGGTGTACTTC.

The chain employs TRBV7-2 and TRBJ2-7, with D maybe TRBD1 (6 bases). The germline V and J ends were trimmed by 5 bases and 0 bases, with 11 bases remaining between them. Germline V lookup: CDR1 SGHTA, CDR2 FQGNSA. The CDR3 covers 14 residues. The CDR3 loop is CASSTQGSSYEQYF. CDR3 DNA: TGTGCCAGCAGCACCCAGGGGAGCTCCTACGAGCAGTACTTC.

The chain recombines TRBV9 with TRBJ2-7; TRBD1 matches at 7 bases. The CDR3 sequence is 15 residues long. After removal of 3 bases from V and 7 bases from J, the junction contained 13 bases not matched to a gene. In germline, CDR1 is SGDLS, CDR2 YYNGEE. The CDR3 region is CASSATDRVLGEQYF. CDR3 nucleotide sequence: TGTGCCAGCAGCGCGACAGACAGGGTACTAGGGGAGCAGTACTTC.

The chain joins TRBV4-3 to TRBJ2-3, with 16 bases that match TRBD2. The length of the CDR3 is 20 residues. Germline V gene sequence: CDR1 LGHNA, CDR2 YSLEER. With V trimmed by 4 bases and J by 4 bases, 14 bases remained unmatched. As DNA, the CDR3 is TGCGCCAGCAGCCGGCTAAGAGCGGGACTAGCGGGAGGGGCGGCAGATACGCAGTATTTT. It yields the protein CASSRLRAGLAGGAADTQYF.

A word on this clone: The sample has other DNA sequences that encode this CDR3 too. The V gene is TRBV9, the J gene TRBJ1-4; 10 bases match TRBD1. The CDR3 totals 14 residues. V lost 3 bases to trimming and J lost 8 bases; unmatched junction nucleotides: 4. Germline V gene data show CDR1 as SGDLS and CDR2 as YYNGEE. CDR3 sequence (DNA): TGTGCCAGCAGCGGACAGGGGGCAGGGGAAAAACTGTTTTTT. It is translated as CASSGQGAGEKLFF.

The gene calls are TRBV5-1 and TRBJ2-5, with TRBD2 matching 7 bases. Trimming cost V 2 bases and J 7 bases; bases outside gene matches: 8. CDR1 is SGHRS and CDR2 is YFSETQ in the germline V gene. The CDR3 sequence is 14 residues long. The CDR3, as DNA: TGCGCCAGCAGCTTATCGGGGGAGGGGTGGACCCAGTACTTC. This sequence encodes CASSLSGEGWTQYF.

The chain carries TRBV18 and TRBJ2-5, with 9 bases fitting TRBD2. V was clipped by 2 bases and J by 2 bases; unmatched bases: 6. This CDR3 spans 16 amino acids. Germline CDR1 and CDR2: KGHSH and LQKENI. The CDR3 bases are TGTGCCAGCTCACCAGTGGGAGCGGGAGGACAAGAGACCCAGTACTTC. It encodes CASSPVGAGGQETQYF.

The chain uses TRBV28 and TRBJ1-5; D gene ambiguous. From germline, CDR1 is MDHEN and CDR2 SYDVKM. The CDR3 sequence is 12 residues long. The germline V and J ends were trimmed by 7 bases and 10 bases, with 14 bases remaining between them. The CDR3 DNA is TGTGCCAGCACCCCCGCAGGCAAACCCCAGCATTTT. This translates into CASTPAGKPQHF.

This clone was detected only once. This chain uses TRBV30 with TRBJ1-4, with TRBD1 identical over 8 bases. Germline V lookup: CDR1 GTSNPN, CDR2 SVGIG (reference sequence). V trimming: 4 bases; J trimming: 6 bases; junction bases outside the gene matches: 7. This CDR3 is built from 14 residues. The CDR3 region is CAWNSGGGYEKLFF. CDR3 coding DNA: TGTGCCTGGAACTCAGGGGGCGGGTATGAAAAACTGTTTTTT.

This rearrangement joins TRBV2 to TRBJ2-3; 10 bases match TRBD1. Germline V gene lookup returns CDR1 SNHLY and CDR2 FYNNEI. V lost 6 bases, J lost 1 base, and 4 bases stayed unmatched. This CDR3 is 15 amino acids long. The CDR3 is CASSADRGGTDTQYF. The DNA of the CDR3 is TGTGCCAGCAGCGCGGACAGGGGGGGCACAGATACGCAGTATTTT.

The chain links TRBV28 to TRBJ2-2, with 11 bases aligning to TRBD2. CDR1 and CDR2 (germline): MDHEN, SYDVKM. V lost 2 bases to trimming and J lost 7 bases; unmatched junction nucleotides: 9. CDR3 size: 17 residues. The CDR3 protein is CASSLRVAGGPSGELFF. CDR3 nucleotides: TGTGCCAGCAGTTTAAGGGTAGCGGGAGGGCCGAGCGGGGAGCTGTTTTTT. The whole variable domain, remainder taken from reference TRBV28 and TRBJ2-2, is DVKVTQSSRYLVKRTGEKVFLECVQDMDHENMFWYRQDPGLGLRLIYFSYDVKMKEKGDIPEGYSVSREKKERFSLILESASTNQTSMYLCASSLRVAGGPSGELFFGEGSRLTVL.

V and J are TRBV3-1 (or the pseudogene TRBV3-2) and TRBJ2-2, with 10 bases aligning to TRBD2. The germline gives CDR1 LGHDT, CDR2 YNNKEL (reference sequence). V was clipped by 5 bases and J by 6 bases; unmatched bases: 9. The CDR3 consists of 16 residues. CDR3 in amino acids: CASSEGKLAGAGELFF. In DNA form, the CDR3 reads TGTGCCAGCAGCGAAGGTAAGCTAGCGGGAGCCGGGGAGCTGTTTTTT.

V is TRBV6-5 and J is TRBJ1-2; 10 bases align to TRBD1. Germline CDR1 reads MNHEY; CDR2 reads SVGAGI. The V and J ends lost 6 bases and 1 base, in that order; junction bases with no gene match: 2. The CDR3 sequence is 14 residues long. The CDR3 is CASSRTGGNYGYTF. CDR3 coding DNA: TGTGCCAGCAGCCGGACAGGGGGTAACTATGGCTACACCTTC.

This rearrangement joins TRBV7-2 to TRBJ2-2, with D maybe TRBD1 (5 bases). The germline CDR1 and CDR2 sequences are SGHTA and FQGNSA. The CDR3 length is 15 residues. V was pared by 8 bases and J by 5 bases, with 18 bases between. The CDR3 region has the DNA TGTGCCAGCGGCGCACAGGATTTAGTGACCGGGGAGCTGTTTTTT. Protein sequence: CASGAQDLVTGELFF.

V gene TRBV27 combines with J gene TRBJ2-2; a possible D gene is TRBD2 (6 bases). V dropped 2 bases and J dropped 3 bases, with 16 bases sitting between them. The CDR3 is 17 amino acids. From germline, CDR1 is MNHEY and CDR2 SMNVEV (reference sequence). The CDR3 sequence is CASSLTPYGSDTGELFF. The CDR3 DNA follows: TGTGCCAGCAGTTTAACCCCTTACGGGAGCGACACCGGGGAGCTGTTTTTT.

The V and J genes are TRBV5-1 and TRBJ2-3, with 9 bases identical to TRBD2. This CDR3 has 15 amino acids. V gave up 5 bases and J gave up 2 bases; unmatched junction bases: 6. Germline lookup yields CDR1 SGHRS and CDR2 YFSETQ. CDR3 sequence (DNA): TGCGCCAGCAGTCCGACTAGCGGAAACACAGATACGCAGTATTTT. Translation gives CASSPTSGNTDTQYF.

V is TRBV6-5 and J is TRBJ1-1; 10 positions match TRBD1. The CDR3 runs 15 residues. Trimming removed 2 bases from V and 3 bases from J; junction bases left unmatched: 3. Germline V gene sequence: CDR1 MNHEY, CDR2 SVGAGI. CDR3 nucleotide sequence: TGTGCCAGCAGTTACAGTGGACAGGGGGACACTGAAGCTTTCTTT. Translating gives CASSYSGQGDTEAFF.

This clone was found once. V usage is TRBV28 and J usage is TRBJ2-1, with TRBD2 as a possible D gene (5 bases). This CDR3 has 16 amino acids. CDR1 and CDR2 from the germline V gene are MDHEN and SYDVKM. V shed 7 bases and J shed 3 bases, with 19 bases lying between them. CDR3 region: CASTSGSFDGYNEQFF. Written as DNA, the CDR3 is TGTGCCAGCACCTCGGGGTCTTTCGACGGCTACAATGAGCAGTTCTTC.

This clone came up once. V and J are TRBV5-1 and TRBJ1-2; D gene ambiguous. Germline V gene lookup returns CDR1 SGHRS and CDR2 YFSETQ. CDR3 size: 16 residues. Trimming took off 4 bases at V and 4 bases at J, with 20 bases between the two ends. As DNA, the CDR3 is TGCGCCAGCAGCCCGGCGACAAGCACCGTCGTCTATGGCTACACCTTC. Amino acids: CASSPATSTVVYGYTF.

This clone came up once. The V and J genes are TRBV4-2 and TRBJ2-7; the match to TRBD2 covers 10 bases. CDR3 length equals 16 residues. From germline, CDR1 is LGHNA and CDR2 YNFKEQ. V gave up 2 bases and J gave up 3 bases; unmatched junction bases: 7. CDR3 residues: CASSQLATSGDYEQYF. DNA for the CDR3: TGTGCCAGCAGCCAACTCGCCACTAGCGGGGACTACGAGCAGTACTTC.

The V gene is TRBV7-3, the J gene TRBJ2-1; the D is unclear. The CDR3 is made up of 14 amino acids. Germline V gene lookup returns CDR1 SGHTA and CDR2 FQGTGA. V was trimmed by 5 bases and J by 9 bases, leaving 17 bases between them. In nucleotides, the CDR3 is TGTGCCAGCAGCGCCGAACGACCGACGGGTGAGCAGTTCTTC. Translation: CASSAERPTGEQFF.

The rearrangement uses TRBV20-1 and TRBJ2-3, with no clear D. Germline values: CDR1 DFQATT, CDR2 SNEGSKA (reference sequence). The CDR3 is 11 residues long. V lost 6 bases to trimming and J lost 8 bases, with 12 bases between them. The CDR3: CSAKRIPTQYF. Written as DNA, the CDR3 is TGCAGTGCCAAGAGAATTCCTACGCAGTATTTT.

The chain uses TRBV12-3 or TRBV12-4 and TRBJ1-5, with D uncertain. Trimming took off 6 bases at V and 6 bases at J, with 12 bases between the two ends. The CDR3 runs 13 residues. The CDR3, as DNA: TGTGCCAGCAGGTACGACACCTTTCAGCCCCAGCATTTT. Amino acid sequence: CASRYDTFQPQHF.